What follows are 9 T cell receptor beta chains derived from one specimen sequenced in a study of T-cell memory formation after mild COVID-19. TCRdb analysed the 5' RACE reads with MiXCR anew, one entry per CDR3 protein. The sample holds a few hundred thousand distinct CDR3 sequences; approximately 19% are singletons and the top ten take around 21%. The sequencing input was PBMCs or a T cell subset sorted from them (not recorded which). The receptors shown here come from a man between 18 and 35 years old who had mild COVID-19 (a few samples of this study predate the infection). Cell type and time point are not known.

Only a few counts were recorded for this clonotype. This chain connects TRBV29-1 to TRBJ2-5, with a tentative D call TRBD2 (5 bases). CDR3 length: 12 residues. The germline CDR1 and CDR2 sequences are SQVTM and ANQGSEA. The V gene lost 5 bases and the J gene lost 5 bases, with 12 bases spanning the gap. CDR3 DNA sequence: TGCAGCGTTACCCGAGGCGGGGAGACCCAGTACTTC. It encodes CSVTRGGETQYF.

In this sample, this clonotype turned up a few times. The chain combines TRBV6-6 with TRBJ1-5; 7 nucleotides align to TRBD1. Trimming took 8 bases from V and 4 from J; bases not matched to a gene: 8. The CDR3 sequence is 14 residues long. Germline loops: CDR1 MNHNY, CDR2 SVGAGI (reference sequence). CDR3 sequence reads: CASCDRALNQPQHF. Here the CDR3 DNA reads TGTGCCAGCTGTGACAGGGCCCTGAATCAGCCCCAGCATTTT.

The gene calls are TRBV20-1 and TRBJ1-1; 9 positions match TRBD1. V gave up 2 bases and J gave up 3 bases; unmatched junction bases: 10. In germline, CDR1 is DFQATT, CDR2 SNEGSKA (reference sequence). The CDR3 runs 16 residues. CDR3 residues: CSARNIQGASDTEAFF. Here the CDR3 DNA reads TGCAGTGCTAGAAATATACAGGGGGCGAGCGACACTGAAGCTTTCTTT.

V usage is TRBV7-2 and J usage is TRBJ2-3, with TRBD2 identical over 7 bases. In germline, CDR1 is SGHTA, CDR2 FQGNSA. The ends lost 5 bases at V and 1 base at J; junction bases unmatched: 6. CDR3 length: 15 amino acids. DNA for the CDR3: TGTGCCAGCAGCCGGGGACTATCTCGCACAGATACGCAGTATTTT. Encoded protein: CASSRGLSRTDTQYF.

This clonotype was recorded many times. The rearrangement uses TRBV19 and TRBJ1-2; D not resolved. The CDR3 covers 12 residues. Germline-derived CDR1 and CDR2 are LNHDA and SQIVND (reference sequence). V was cut by 3 bases and J by 7 bases, with 9 bases left in between. The CDR3, as DNA: TGTGCCAGTAGTATCGAAAGGGTTGGCTACACCTTC. It yields the protein CASSIERVGYTF.

This chain connects TRBV4-1 to TRBJ2-3; maybe TRBD1 (6 bases). Germline V CDR1 and CDR2: MGHRA, YSYEKL. This CDR3 has 16 amino acids. The V end lost 1 base, the J end lost 2 bases, and 13 bases lay between the germline ends. Here the CDR3 DNA reads TGCGCCAGCAGCCAAGTCCCAGGGGCGATCACAGATACGCAGTATTTT. It specifies CASSQVPGAITDTQYF.

Details on this clonotype: An end of the junction does not agree with germline; a read error may underlie this. CDR3 loop: CASSPVGGVLSGELFF. CDR3 nucleotides: TGTGCTAGCAGCCCCGTGGGCGGGGTTCTCTCCGGGGAGCTGTTTTTT. The J gene is TRBJ2-2, the V gene TRBV7-7, with D tentatively TRBD2 (6 bases). CDR1 is SSHAT, CDR2 FNYEAQ, per germline (reference sequence). The CDR3 extends over 16 amino acids.

The CDR3 DNA sequence: TGTGCCAGCAGCCAAGGATGGAGGGTCCGGGCACAAGAGACCCAGTACTTC. This gives the protein CASSQGWRVRAQETQYF. The rearrangement joins TRBV3-1 to TRBJ2-5; D perhaps matches TRBD2 (6 bases). From germline, CDR1 is LGHDT and CDR2 YNNKEL (reference sequence). The V end lost 1 base, the J end lost 2 bases, and 17 bases lay between the germline ends. The CDR3 loop spans 17 amino acids.

This clonotype was counted between two and nine times. The chain recombines TRBV5-1 with TRBJ2-1; 8 bases line up with TRBD2. Germline lookup yields CDR1 SGHRS and CDR2 YFSETQ. This CDR3 region has 15 residues. Trimming took 0 bases from V and 7 from J; bases not matched to a gene: 6. The CDR3 coding sequence is TGCGCCAGCAGCTTGGTGTCGGGGGGGCCGAATGAGCAGTTCTTC. Translated: CASSLVSGGPNEQFF.